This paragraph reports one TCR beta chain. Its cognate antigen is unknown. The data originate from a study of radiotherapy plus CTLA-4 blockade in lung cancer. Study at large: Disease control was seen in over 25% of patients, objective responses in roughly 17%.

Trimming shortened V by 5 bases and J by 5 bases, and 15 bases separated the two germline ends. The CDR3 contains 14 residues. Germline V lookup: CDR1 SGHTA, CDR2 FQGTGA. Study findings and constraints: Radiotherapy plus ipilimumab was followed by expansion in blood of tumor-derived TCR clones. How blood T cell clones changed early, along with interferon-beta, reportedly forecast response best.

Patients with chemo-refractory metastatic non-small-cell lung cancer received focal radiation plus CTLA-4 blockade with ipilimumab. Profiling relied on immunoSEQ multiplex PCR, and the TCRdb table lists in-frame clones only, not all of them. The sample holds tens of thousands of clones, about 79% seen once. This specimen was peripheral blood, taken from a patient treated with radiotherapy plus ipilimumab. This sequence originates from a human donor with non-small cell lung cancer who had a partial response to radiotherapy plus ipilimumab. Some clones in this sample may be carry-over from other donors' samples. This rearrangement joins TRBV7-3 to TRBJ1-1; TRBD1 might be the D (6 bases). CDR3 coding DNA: TGTGCCAGCAGCGACACGACAGGTGGGACTGAAGCTTTCTTT. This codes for CASSDTTGGTEAFF. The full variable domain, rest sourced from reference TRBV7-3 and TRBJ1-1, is GAGVSQTPSNKVTEKGKYVELRCDPISGHTALYWYRQSLGQGPEFLIYFQGTGAADDSGLPNDRFFAVRPEGSVSTLKIQRTERGDSAVYLCASSDTTGGTEAFFGQGTRLTVV.